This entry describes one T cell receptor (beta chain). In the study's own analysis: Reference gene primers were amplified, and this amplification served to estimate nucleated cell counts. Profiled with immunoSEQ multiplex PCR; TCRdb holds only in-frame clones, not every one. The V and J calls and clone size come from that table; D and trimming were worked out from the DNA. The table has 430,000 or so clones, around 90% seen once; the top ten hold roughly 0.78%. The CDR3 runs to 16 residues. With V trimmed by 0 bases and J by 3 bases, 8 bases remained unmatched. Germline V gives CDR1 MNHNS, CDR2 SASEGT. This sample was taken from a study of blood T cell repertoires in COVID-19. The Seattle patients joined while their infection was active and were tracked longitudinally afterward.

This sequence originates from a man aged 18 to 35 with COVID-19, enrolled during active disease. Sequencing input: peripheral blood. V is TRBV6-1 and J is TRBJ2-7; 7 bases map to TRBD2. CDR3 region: CASSEAPSGYLYEQYF. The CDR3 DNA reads TGTGCCAGCAGTGAAGCGCCTAGCGGTTACCTCTACGAGCAGTACTTC.